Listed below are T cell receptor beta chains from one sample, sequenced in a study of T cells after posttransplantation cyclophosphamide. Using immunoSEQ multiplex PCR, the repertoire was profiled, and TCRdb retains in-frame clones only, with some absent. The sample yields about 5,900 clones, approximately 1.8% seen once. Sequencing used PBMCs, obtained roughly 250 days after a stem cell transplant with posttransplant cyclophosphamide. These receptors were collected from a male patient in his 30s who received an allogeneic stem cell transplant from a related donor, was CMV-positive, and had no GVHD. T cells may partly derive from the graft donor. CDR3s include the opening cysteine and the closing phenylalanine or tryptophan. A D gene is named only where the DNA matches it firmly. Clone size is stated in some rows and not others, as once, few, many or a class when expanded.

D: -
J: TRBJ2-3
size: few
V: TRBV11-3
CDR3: CASSDGDADTQYF
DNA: TGTGCCAGCAGCGACGGGGATGCAGATACGCAGTATTTT

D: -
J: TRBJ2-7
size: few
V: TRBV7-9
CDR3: CASSLSPLHEQYF
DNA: TGTGCCAGCAGCTTAAGCCCTTTACACGAGCAGTACTTC

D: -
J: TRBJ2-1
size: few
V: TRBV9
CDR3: CASGQYNEQFF
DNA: TGTGCCAGCGGGCAGTACAATGAGCAGTTCTTC

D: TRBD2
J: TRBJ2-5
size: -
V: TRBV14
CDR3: CASSHAGTSGRLRGEAQYF
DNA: TGTGCCAGCAGCCATGCAGGGACTAGCGGGAGGTTGAGAGGAGAGGCGCAGTACTTC

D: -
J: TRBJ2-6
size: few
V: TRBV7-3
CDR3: CASSFPSSGANVLTF
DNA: TGTGCCAGCAGCTTTCCGAGCTCTGGGGCCAACGTCCTGACTTTC

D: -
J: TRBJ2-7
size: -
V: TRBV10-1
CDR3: CASRSPRGAGYEQYF
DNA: TGCGCCAGCAGATCCCCCAGGGGCGCGGGCTACGAGCAGTACTTC

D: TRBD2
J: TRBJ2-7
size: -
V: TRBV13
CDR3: CASSEQPGLAGGRSSYEQYF
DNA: TGTGCCAGCAGCGAGCAACCGGGGCTAGCGGGGGGTAGGAGCTCCTACGAGCAGTACTTC

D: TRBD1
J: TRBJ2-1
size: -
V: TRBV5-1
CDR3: CASGETGEHEQFF
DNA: TGCGCCAGCGGCGAGACAGGGGAACATGAGCAGTTCTTC

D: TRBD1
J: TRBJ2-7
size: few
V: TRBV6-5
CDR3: CASSYSKTGNEQYF
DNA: TGTGCCAGCAGTTACTCGAAGACAGGGAACGAGCAGTACTTC

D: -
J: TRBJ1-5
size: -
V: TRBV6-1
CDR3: CASSESRQPQHF
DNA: TGTGCCAGCAGTGAAAGCCGCCAGCCCCAGCATTTT

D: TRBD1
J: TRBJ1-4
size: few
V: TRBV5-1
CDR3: CASSLAGTATNEKLFF
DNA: TGCGCCAGCAGCTTGGCCGGGACAGCAACTAATGAAAAACTGTTTTTT